Listed below are T cell receptor beta chains from one sample, sequenced in a study of cytomegalovirus exposure and HLA in healthy donors. Libraries were prepared by immunoSEQ multiplex PCR; TCRdb keeps only in-frame clonotypes and omits some of them. The sample lists 200,000 or so clones, approximately 84% occurring once. Sequencing was carried out using PBMCs. The source is a boy aged 5-17 years in good health and CMV-seronegative. CDR3s include the opening cysteine and the closing phenylalanine or tryptophan. D genes are given only for firm matches. Not every row has a clone size; where given, it reads once, few, many or a size class.

j_call: TRBJ2-4
v_call: TRBV4-2
d_call: TRBD1
clone_size: -
cdr3_aa: CASSHGLGTGIKIAKNIQYF
cdr3_nt: TGTGCCAGCAGCCACGGTCTTGGGACAGGGATTAAAATAGCCAAAAACATTCAGTACTTC

j_call: TRBJ1-2
v_call: TRBV23-1
d_call: -
clone_size: -
cdr3_aa: CASSKQVVGYTF
cdr3_nt: TGCGCCAGCAGTAAACAGGTTGTTGGCTACACCTTC

j_call: TRBJ2-7
v_call: TRBV6-1
d_call: -
clone_size: -
cdr3_aa: CASTGGGASYEQYF
cdr3_nt: TGTGCCAGCACTGGTGGCGGGGCCTCCTACGAGCAGTACTTC

j_call: TRBJ2-7
v_call: TRBV15
d_call: TRBD2
clone_size: -
cdr3_aa: CATSQRGGLEQYF
cdr3_nt: TGTGCCACCAGTCAGCGGGGGGGCCTCGAGCAGTACTTC

j_call: TRBJ1-1
v_call: TRBV15
d_call: -
clone_size: -
cdr3_aa: CATSRDFAARAFF
cdr3_nt: TGTGCCACCAGCAGAGATTTTGCGGCAAGAGCTTTCTTT

j_call: TRBJ1-1
v_call: TRBV11-2
d_call: -
clone_size: -
cdr3_aa: CASSLRWRLTEAFF
cdr3_nt: TGTGCCAGCAGCTTACGGTGGCGGCTCACTGAAGCTTTCTTT

j_call: TRBJ2-7
v_call: TRBV4-1
d_call: -
clone_size: -
cdr3_aa: CASSQWSGNSYEQYF
cdr3_nt: TGCGCCAGCAGCCAGTGGTCGGGTAATTCCTACGAGCAGTACTTC

j_call: TRBJ2-7
v_call: TRBV20-1
d_call: TRBD1
clone_size: -
cdr3_aa: CSARQGDEQYF
cdr3_nt: TGCAGTGCGAGACAGGGGGACGAGCAGTACTTC

j_call: TRBJ2-7
v_call: TRBV7-6
d_call: TRBD2
clone_size: -
cdr3_aa: CASSLDSGSSWEQYF
cdr3_nt: TGTGCCAGCAGCTTAGATAGCGGGAGTAGTTGGGAGCAGTACTTC

j_call: TRBJ1-5
v_call: TRBV5-8
d_call: -
clone_size: few
cdr3_aa: CASSTGQISNQPQHF
cdr3_nt: TGTGCCAGCAGCACCGGACAGATAAGCAATCAGCCCCAGCATTTT

j_call: TRBJ2-3
v_call: TRBV5-1
d_call: TRBD2
clone_size: -
cdr3_aa: CASRLAGVTTNTQYF
cdr3_nt: TGCGCCAGCAGGTTAGCGGGAGTGACTACAAATACGCAGTATTTT

j_call: TRBJ2-7
v_call: TRBV5-3
d_call: -
clone_size: -
cdr3_aa: CARSLEETCTYEQYF
cdr3_nt: TGTGCCAGAAGCTTGGAGGAGACCTGCACCTACGAGCAGTACTTC

j_call: TRBJ1-1
v_call: TRBV6-5
d_call: -
clone_size: -
cdr3_aa: CASSYLPLVSNTEAFF
cdr3_nt: TGTGCCAGCAGTTATCTACCTCTGGTATCTAACACTGAAGCTTTCTTT

j_call: TRBJ1-1
v_call: TRBV11-2
d_call: -
clone_size: once
cdr3_aa: CASSSPGGGEAFF
cdr3_nt: TGTGCCAGCAGCTCCCCGGGCGGGGGTGAAGCTTTCTTT

j_call: TRBJ2-2
v_call: TRBV10-1
d_call: TRBD2
clone_size: -
cdr3_aa: CASGTSGTGELFF
cdr3_nt: TGCGCCAGCGGGACTAGCGGCACCGGGGAGCTGTTTTTT

j_call: TRBJ1-1
v_call: TRBV4-1
d_call: -
clone_size: -
cdr3_aa: CASSQVLTRGNTEAFF
cdr3_nt: TGCGCCAGCAGCCAAGTTCTTACCAGGGGGAACACTGAAGCTTTCTTT

j_call: TRBJ1-1
v_call: TRBV19
d_call: -
clone_size: few
cdr3_aa: CASKERITEAFF
cdr3_nt: TGTGCCAGTAAGGAGAGGATCACTGAAGCTTTCTTT

j_call: TRBJ2-7
v_call: TRBV6-1
d_call: TRBD1
clone_size: -
cdr3_aa: CASSEAFGTGSYEQYF
cdr3_nt: TGTGCCAGCAGTGAAGCATTTGGGACAGGGAGCTACGAGCAGTACTTC

j_call: TRBJ2-2
v_call: TRBV5-1
d_call: TRBD2
clone_size: -
cdr3_aa: CASSETSGRGTGELFF
cdr3_nt: TGCGCCAGCAGCGAAACTAGCGGGAGGGGAACCGGGGAGCTGTTTTTT

j_call: TRBJ2-1
v_call: TRBV6-1
d_call: -
clone_size: -
cdr3_aa: CASSDYYEQFF
cdr3_nt: TGTGCCAGCAGTGACTATTATGAGCAGTTCTTC

j_call: TRBJ2-2
v_call: TRBV6-5
d_call: TRBD2
clone_size: -
cdr3_aa: CASTSGTYTGELFF
cdr3_nt: TGTGCCAGCACCAGCGGGACCTACACCGGGGAGCTGTTTTTT

j_call: TRBJ2-5
v_call: TRBV5-1
d_call: TRBD2
clone_size: few
cdr3_aa: CASSLAVGLAETQYF
cdr3_nt: TGCGCCAGCAGCTTGGCCGTTGGACTAGCAGAGACCCAGTACTTC

j_call: TRBJ2-2
v_call: TRBV2
d_call: TRBD2
clone_size: -
cdr3_aa: CASRGLAGATGELFF
cdr3_nt: TGTGCCAGCAGGGGACTAGCGGGAGCTACCGGGGAGCTGTTTTTT

j_call: TRBJ2-1
v_call: TRBV7-9
d_call: TRBD1
clone_size: -
cdr3_aa: CASSVPGQRGEQFF
cdr3_nt: TGTGCCAGCAGCGTACCGGGACAGAGAGGTGAGCAGTTCTTC

j_call: TRBJ1-1
v_call: TRBV9
d_call: -
clone_size: -
cdr3_aa: CASSVSGVEAFF
cdr3_nt: TGTGCCAGCAGCGTATCTGGAGTTGAAGCTTTCTTT

j_call: TRBJ1-3
v_call: TRBV30
d_call: -
clone_size: -
cdr3_aa: CAWSLSSVTEYGNTIYF
cdr3_nt: TGTGCCTGGAGTCTCTCCTCCGTAACAGAATATGGAAACACCATATATTTT

j_call: TRBJ2-1
v_call: TRBV5-4
d_call: TRBD2
clone_size: once
cdr3_aa: CASSPSERGSYNEQFF
cdr3_nt: TGTGCCAGCAGCCCGTCCGAGCGGGGCTCCTACAATGAGCAGTTCTTC

j_call: TRBJ1-2
v_call: TRBV29-1
d_call: TRBD1
clone_size: -
cdr3_aa: CSVQGGNYGYTF
cdr3_nt: TGCAGCGTTCAGGGGGGTAACTATGGCTACACCTTC

j_call: TRBJ2-3
v_call: TRBV13
d_call: -
clone_size: -
cdr3_aa: CASSRVPDTQYF
cdr3_nt: TGTGCCAGCAGCCGGGTACCAGATACGCAGTATTTT

j_call: TRBJ1-1
v_call: TRBV11-1
d_call: -
clone_size: -
cdr3_aa: CASSLAGLTNTEAFF
cdr3_nt: TGTGCCAGCAGCTTAGCGGGACTTACGAACACTGAAGCTTTCTTT

j_call: TRBJ2-6
v_call: TRBV30
d_call: TRBD2
clone_size: -
cdr3_aa: CAWSVLAGSGANVLTF
cdr3_nt: TGTGCCTGGAGTGTACTAGCGGGCTCTGGGGCCAACGTCCTGACTTTC

j_call: TRBJ2-2
v_call: TRBV9
d_call: TRBD2
clone_size: -
cdr3_aa: CASTSLAGDRHHAGELFF
cdr3_nt: TGTGCCAGCACCTCGCTAGCGGGGGACCGACACCACGCCGGGGAGCTGTTTTTT

j_call: TRBJ1-1
v_call: TRBV7-6
d_call: TRBD1
clone_size: -
cdr3_aa: CASSKKGQGSTEAFF
cdr3_nt: TGTGCCAGCAGCAAAAAGGGACAGGGGTCTACTGAAGCTTTCTTT

j_call: TRBJ1-1
v_call: TRBV10-3
d_call: TRBD1
clone_size: -
cdr3_aa: CAIGGQFTEAFF
cdr3_nt: TGTGCCATCGGGGGACAGTTCACTGAAGCTTTCTTT

j_call: TRBJ1-5
v_call: TRBV7-6
d_call: TRBD1
clone_size: -
cdr3_aa: CASSFGTGVNQPQHF
cdr3_nt: TGTGCCAGCAGCTTTGGGACAGGGGTTAATCAGCCCCAGCATTTT

j_call: TRBJ2-5
v_call: TRBV27
d_call: -
clone_size: -
cdr3_aa: CTQETQYF
cdr3_nt: TGTACACAAGAGACCCAGTACTTC

j_call: TRBJ2-3
v_call: TRBV27
d_call: TRBD2
clone_size: -
cdr3_aa: CASSLIGSSGPDTQYF
cdr3_nt: TGTGCCAGCAGTTTAATTGGTTCTAGCGGGCCAGATACGCAGTATTTT

j_call: TRBJ1-2
v_call: TRBV2
d_call: -
clone_size: -
cdr3_aa: CASSEGLQRGYTF
cdr3_nt: TGTGCCAGCAGTGAGGGACTGCAGCGCGGCTACACCTTC

j_call: TRBJ1-2
v_call: TRBV5-6
d_call: TRBD1
clone_size: -
cdr3_aa: CASTETGLYGYTF
cdr3_nt: TGTGCCAGCACGGAGACAGGGCTATATGGCTACACCTTC

j_call: TRBJ1-4
v_call: TRBV7-9
d_call: -
clone_size: -
cdr3_aa: CSSSLGGGFNEKLFF
cdr3_nt: TGTTCCAGCAGTTTAGGCGGGGGATTCAATGAAAAACTGTTTTTT

j_call: TRBJ1-5
v_call: TRBV5-1
d_call: -
clone_size: -
cdr3_aa: CASSLEGGVNQPQHF
cdr3_nt: TGCGCCAGCAGCTTGGAAGGGGGAGTCAATCAGCCCCAGCATTTT

j_call: TRBJ2-2
v_call: TRBV2
d_call: TRBD2
clone_size: -
cdr3_aa: CASSDIASGGRAGELFF
cdr3_nt: TGTGCCAGCAGTGACATTGCTAGCGGGGGTCGGGCCGGGGAGCTGTTTTTT

j_call: TRBJ1-4
v_call: TRBV4-1
d_call: TRBD1
clone_size: -
cdr3_aa: CASSPIPDRFNEKLFF
cdr3_nt: TGCGCCAGCAGCCCCATCCCGGACAGGTTTAATGAAAAACTGTTTTTT

j_call: TRBJ2-2
v_call: TRBV9
d_call: TRBD2
clone_size: once
cdr3_aa: CASSPPSGSTGELFF
cdr3_nt: TGTGCCAGCAGCCCCCCCAGCGGGAGCACCGGGGAGCTGTTTTTT

j_call: TRBJ1-5
v_call: TRBV11-2
d_call: -
clone_size: few
cdr3_aa: CASSLSGGDQPQHF
cdr3_nt: TGTGCCAGCAGCTTATCAGGAGGGGATCAGCCCCAGCATTTT

j_call: TRBJ1-5
v_call: TRBV27
d_call: TRBD1
clone_size: once
cdr3_aa: CASSARQGKGNQPQHF
cdr3_nt: TGTGCCAGCAGTGCGCGACAGGGGAAGGGCAATCAGCCCCAGCATTTT

j_call: TRBJ1-2
v_call: TRBV19
d_call: -
clone_size: once
cdr3_aa: CASSTSRGGLGYGYTF
cdr3_nt: TGTGCCAGTAGTACCAGCCGAGGGGGATTGGGCTATGGCTACACCTTC

j_call: TRBJ1-4
v_call: TRBV10-2
d_call: TRBD1
clone_size: -
cdr3_aa: CASSPPGQGREKLFF
cdr3_nt: TGCGCCAGCAGTCCTCCGGGACAGGGTCGTGAAAAACTGTTTTTT

j_call: TRBJ2-7
v_call: TRBV4-1
d_call: -
clone_size: -
cdr3_aa: CASSQAGRHEQYF
cdr3_nt: TGCGCCAGCAGCCAGGCGGGCAGACACGAGCAGTACTTC

j_call: TRBJ1-1
v_call: TRBV18
d_call: -
clone_size: -
cdr3_aa: CASSPPGVMTEAFF
cdr3_nt: TGTGCCAGCTCACCACCAGGGGTGATGACTGAAGCTTTCTTT

j_call: TRBJ2-1
v_call: TRBV11-3
d_call: TRBD2
clone_size: once
cdr3_aa: CASSLDRGTSGGSSYNEQFF
cdr3_nt: TGTGCCAGCAGCTTAGATCGAGGGACTAGCGGAGGGAGCTCCTACAATGAGCAGTTCTTC